These 22 T cell receptor beta chains were sequenced from one sample in a study of beta chain features in type 1 diabetes (dated by TCRdb to 2016 to 2019). What the work shows at the level of the full study, not this receptor alone: A moderate but significant shortening of TCRB CDR3 length was observed in type 1 diabetes patients in all four CD4+ subsets.

Libraries were made using the immunoSEQ multiplex PCR assay. The High Capacity cDNA Reverse Transcription Kit was used to reverse transcribe all of the isolated RNA, meaning that expressed TCRB transcripts were what got sequenced. TCRdb mirrors the immuneACCESS table, restricted to in-frame sequences. Some clones are absent from its copies; in checked studies, under half trace to an unresolved V gene, and the reason for the others is unknown. The sample records about 390,000 clones, around a tenth of which are singletons. The ten largest account for about 0.63% of the sample. Their cognate antigens are unknown. Sequencing was performed on central memory CD4+ T cells from blood. The source of these receptors is a man aged 25 to 45 with type 1 diabetes.

The chain uses TRBV5-1 and TRBJ2-3, with a weak D call TRBD2 (5 bases). This CDR3 region has 13 residues. The germline V and J ends were trimmed by 7 bases and 2 bases, with 11 bases remaining between them. CDR1 and CDR2 from the germline V gene are SGHRS and YFSETQ. The chain's CDR3 is CASRTGNTDTQYF. In DNA, the CDR3 is TGCGCCAGCCGAACCGGGAACACAGATACGCAGTATTTT.

The rearrangement links TRBV6-6 to TRBJ2-7; D gene unclear. The CDR3 is 13 residues long. Trimming removed 7 bases from V and 9 bases from J, with 19 bases in between. Germline V gives CDR1 MNHNY, CDR2 SVGAGI (reference sequence). CDR3 nucleotide sequence: TGTGCCAGCACCGATAGGGAAGGAGATGGGCAGTACTTC. It encodes CASTDREGDGQYF.

This clone came up a few times. The gene calls are TRBV5-1 and TRBJ2-7; D is perhaps TRBD2 (5 bases). The V gene lost 1 base and the J gene lost 6 bases, with 17 bases spanning the gap. CDR3 length: 15 amino acids. The germline gives CDR1 SGHRS, CDR2 YFSETQ. CDR3 protein: CASSLYRVRGGEQYF. DNA for the CDR3: TGCGCCAGCAGCTTGTATAGGGTCCGGGGTGGCGAGCAGTACTTC.

The chain uses TRBV27 and TRBJ2-2, with D maybe TRBD2 (6 bases). CDR1 and CDR2 from the germline V gene are MNHEY and SMNVEV (reference sequence). Trimming removed 0 bases at V and 3 bases at J, with 17 bases between. CDR3 length: 18 amino acids. The CDR3 spells CASSLSPRRVWDTGELFF. CDR3 DNA sequence: TGTGCCAGCAGTTTATCCCCGCGGAGGGTTTGGGACACCGGGGAGCTGTTTTTT.

This clone has ten or more counts. This chain joins TRBV21-1 and TRBJ1-4. TRBV21-1 is noted as a pseudogene. The CDR3 contains 15 residues. This chain's CDR3 is CASTPARGANEKLFF. The DNA for the CDR3 is TGTGCCAGCACCCCGGCACGGGGAGCTAATGAAAAACTGTTTTTT.

The sample holds a few counts of this clone. J is TRBJ2-1 and V is TRBV28, with TRBD2 matching 14 bases. Germline V gene data show CDR1 as MDHEN and CDR2 as SYDVKM. CDR3 size: 16 residues. Trimming cost V 7 bases and J 9 bases; bases outside gene matches: 11. The CDR3 DNA follows: TGTGCCAGCACCAACCAGGGACTAGCGGGAGTCGGTGAGCAGTTCTTC. It encodes CASTNQGLAGVGEQFF.

The chain combines TRBV5-1 with TRBJ2-2, with D perhaps matching TRBD1 (6 bases). The CDR3 has 16 amino acids. The V gene's germline CDR1 is SGHRS and CDR2 YFSETQ. Deletions cut 0 bases from V and 5 bases from J, with 14 bases between. CDR3 nucleotide sequence: TGCGCCAGCAGCTTGGAGGGGGTTCTTTTGACCGGGGAGCTGTTTTTT. Translating it yields CASSLEGVLLTGELFF.

This clone was counted a few times. The chain is built from TRBV11-1 and TRBJ2-4, with D perhaps TRBD1 (5 bases). The germline V and J ends were trimmed by 0 bases and 5 bases, with 14 bases remaining between them. This CDR3 is 16 amino acids long. CDR1 is SGHAT and CDR2 is FQDESV in the germline V gene (reference sequence). The CDR3 protein is CASSLADGQGENIQYF. Here the CDR3 DNA reads TGTGCCAGCAGCTTAGCGGATGGTCAAGGGGAAAACATTCAGTACTTC.

This clone has only a few counts. The chain links TRBV2 to TRBJ2-7; TRBD1 agrees at 7 bases. The V gene's germline CDR1 is SNHLY and CDR2 FYNNEI. V shed 6 bases and J 8 bases; nucleotides not matched to a gene: 4. The CDR3 has 11 amino acids. CDR3 residues: CASRLTGKQYF. The CDR3 DNA is TGTGCCAGCAGGCTGACAGGGAAGCAGTACTTC.

This clone occurred a few times. V is TRBV5-1 and J is TRBJ2-3; 7 bases match TRBD1. Trimming cost V 5 bases and J 2 bases; bases outside gene matches: 8. This CDR3 spans 15 amino acids. The V gene's germline CDR1 is SGHRS and CDR2 YFSETQ. CDR3 sequence (DNA): TGCGCCAGCAGGGAGAGGGGGCAGACCACAGATACGCAGTATTTT. Translation gives CASRERGQTTDTQYF.

This clone was recorded once. The chain joins TRBV15 to TRBJ1-2; D unclear. Germline V gene data show CDR1 as LNHNV and CDR2 as YYDKDF (reference sequence). V lost 0 bases and J 5 bases, leaving 7 bases between the germline ends. This CDR3 has 13 residues. CDR3 residues: CATSRDAEYGYTF. In DNA, the CDR3 is TGTGCCACCAGCAGAGATGCGGAGTATGGCTACACCTTC.

With regard to this clone: The sample carries other DNA sequences with the same CDR3. The V gene is TRBV4-2, the J gene TRBJ1-1, with no clear D. V was pared by 0 bases and J by 0 bases, with 8 bases between. CDR1 LGHNA and CDR2 YNFKEQ come from the germline V gene. There are 15 residues in the CDR3. The CDR3 is CASSQEGQMNTEAFF. For the CDR3, the DNA is TGTGCCAGCAGCCAAGAAGGTCAGATGAACACTGAAGCTTTCTTT.

V usage is TRBV7-2 and J usage is TRBJ2-5, with 10 bases fitting TRBD2. The CDR3 runs 14 residues. Unmatched junction bases numbered 6, after V lost 6 bases and J lost 5 bases. Germline V gene lookup returns CDR1 SGHTA and CDR2 FQGNSA. CDR3 loop: CASRVAGGRETQYF. The CDR3 DNA is TGTGCCAGCAGAGTAGCGGGAGGTCGGGAGACCCAGTACTTC. Full variable domain (remainder filled in from reference TRBV7-2 and TRBJ2-5): GAGVSQSPSNKVTEKGKDVELRCDPISGHTALYWYRQSLGQGLEFLIYFQGNSAPDKSGLPSDRFSAERTGGSVSTLTIQRTQQEDSAVYLCASRVAGGRETQYFGPGTRLLVL.

This clone was counted only a few times. The V gene is TRBV28, the J gene TRBJ2-1, with 9 nucleotides matching TRBD2. After removal of 4 bases from V and 7 bases from J, the junction contained 8 bases not matched to a gene. The CDR3 contains 15 residues. Germline CDR1 reads MDHEN; CDR2 reads SYDVKM. Written as DNA, the CDR3 is TGTGCCAGCAGTTCACTTAGCGGGAGTGTAAATGAGCAGTTCTTC. Protein product: CASSSLSGSVNEQFF.

This clone showed up just a few times. The gene calls are TRBV7-2 and TRBJ2-7; TRBD1 is a possible D gene (7 bases). V lost 2 bases to trimming and J lost 1 base, with 12 bases between them. The CDR3 loop spans 15 amino acids. The germline CDR1 and CDR2 sequences are SGHTA and FQGNSA. The CDR3 nucleotides are TGTGCCAGCAGCTTATGGGCAGGGGGGTCCTACGAGCAGTACTTC. Protein sequence: CASSLWAGGSYEQYF.

This chain links TRBV4-3 with TRBJ2-1; 9 bases align to TRBD1. Losses at the gene ends were 3 bases for V and 8 bases for J; bases not matched to a gene: 11. This CDR3 contains 16 residues. Germline V lookup: CDR1 LGHNA, CDR2 YSLEER. CDR3 DNA sequence: TGCGCCAGCAGCCACTCCGGGACAGGGATATCAGATGAGCAGTTCTTC. Amino acid sequence: CASSHSGTGISDEQFF.

This clone was counted at least ten times. The chain recombines TRBV7-2 with TRBJ1-1; D is uncertain. The germline V gene encodes CDR1 SGHTA and CDR2 FQGNSA. The CDR3 is 13 amino acids. V lost 5 bases, J lost 11 bases, and 18 bases lay in between. The CDR3 here is CASSRLGRLEAFF. In DNA form, the CDR3 reads TGTGCCAGCAGCCGGCTGGGCCGGCTCGAGGCTTTCTTT.

The chain has TRBV5-1 and TRBJ1-5; 8 bases fit TRBD1. The CDR3 length is 15 residues. The V gene's germline CDR1 is SGHRS and CDR2 YFSETQ. V shed 4 bases, J shed 4 bases, and the junction held 7 bases outside the gene matches. The DNA for the CDR3 is TGCGCCAGCAGCCAATGGACAGGGAATAATCAGCCCCAGCATTTT. Its protein is CASSQWTGNNQPQHF. The full variable domain, its missing parts supplied by reference TRBV5-1 and TRBJ1-5, is KAGVTQTPRYLIKTRGQQVTLSCSPISGHRSVSWYQQTPGQGLQFLFEYFSETQRNKGNFPGRFSGRQFSNSRSEMNVSTLELGDSALYLCASSQWTGNNQPQHFGDGTRLSIL.

V and J are TRBV4-2 and TRBJ2-1; 16 bases line up with TRBD2. The CDR3 runs to 18 residues. V was clipped by 0 bases and J by 4 bases; unmatched bases: 3. Germline V lookup: CDR1 LGHNA, CDR2 YNFKEQ. The CDR3 nucleotides are TGTGCCAGCAGCCAAGAGGGACTAGCGGGAGGGGGATACAATGAGCAGTTCTTC. Protein: CASSQEGLAGGGYNEQFF.

There are a few counts of this clone. This chain links TRBV7-9 with TRBJ2-5; D uncertain. This CDR3 is 14 amino acids long. Looked up from germline, CDR1 is SEHNR and CDR2 is FQNEAQ (reference sequence). Trimming left V 5 bases short and J 5 bases short, with 15 bases between. This CDR3 reads CASSQDLIGETQYF. Written as DNA, the CDR3 is TGTGCCAGCAGCCAAGACCTAATAGGGGAGACCCAGTACTTC.

The chain uses TRBV7-2 and TRBJ1-1, with D maybe TRBD1 (5 bases). Looked up from germline, CDR1 is SGHTA and CDR2 is FQGNSA. V was trimmed by 3 bases and J by 3 bases, leaving 11 bases between them. This CDR3 contains 14 residues. CDR3 in amino acids: CASSFDSSYTEAFF. As DNA, the CDR3 is TGTGCCAGCAGCTTTGACAGTTCCTACACTGAAGCTTTCTTT.

This clone showed up just a few times. V is TRBV11-1 and J is TRBJ2-5, with 13 bases matching TRBD2. The CDR3 covers 17 residues. Germline CDR1 SGHAT, CDR2 FQDESV (reference sequence). Germline trimming cut 5 bases from V and 3 bases from J; bases unmatched to any gene: 9. CDR3 DNA: TGTGCCAGCAGCGAAATTCGGACTAGCGGGAGTGAAGAGACCCAGTACTTC. Its translation: CASSEIRTSGSEETQYF.